The 22 T cell receptor beta chains reported below all come from one sample, sequenced in a study of identifying expanded T cells in peripheral blood. Some clones are missing from TCRdb's copy, which holds only in-frame ones; the method was immunoSEQ multiplex PCR. The sample has over 80,000 clones; around 87% are singletons. The specimen sequenced was blood. The receptors shown here come from a person aged 18-70 years in good health.

This chain joins TRBV7-9 and TRBJ2-5, with 7 bases aligning to TRBD2. Germline V lookup: CDR1 SEHNR, CDR2 FQNEAQ (reference sequence). The ends lost 1 base at V and 3 bases at J; junction bases unmatched: 2. This CDR3 spans 14 amino acids. The DNA of the CDR3 is TGTGCCAGCAGCTTAGTGGGGGGGGAAGAGACCCAGTACTTC. It yields the protein CASSLVGGEETQYF.

The rearrangement joins TRBV19 to TRBJ1-2; 8 bases match TRBD1. This CDR3 spans 13 amino acids. With 4 bases clipped from V and 8 bases from J, the junction kept 6 bases outside the gene matches. Germline V gene data show CDR1 as LNHDA and CDR2 as SQIVND (reference sequence). CDR3 bases: TGTGCCAGTAGTACGGACAGGGTAAAAGGCTACACCTTC. It specifies CASSTDRVKGYTF.

This sequence joins TRBV7-8 and TRBJ2-5; TRBD1 might be the D (6 bases). Germline CDR1 is SGHVS and CDR2 is FQNEAQ. The CDR3 length is 14 residues. The germline V and J ends were trimmed by 5 bases and 4 bases, with 14 bases remaining between them. CDR3 protein: CASSMLGQIETQYF. The CDR3 nucleotides read TGTGCCAGCAGCATGCTCGGACAGATAGAGACCCAGTACTTC.

The CDR3 spells CASSILRGLNVNYGYTF. For the CDR3, the DNA is TGTGCCAGTAGTATTCTCAGGGGGTTAAATGTGAACTATGGCTACACCTTC. This chain uses TRBV19 with TRBJ1-2, with 7 bases matching TRBD1. Germline CDR1 is LNHDA and CDR2 is SQIVND (reference sequence). This CDR3 contains 17 residues. V dropped 3 bases and J dropped 2; count of bases not matched to a gene: 12.

The chain links TRBV6-5 to TRBJ2-1; the match to TRBD1 covers 7 bases. CDR1 and CDR2 (germline): MNHEY, SVGAGI. The CDR3 is 13 residues long. After removal of 6 bases from V and 1 base from J, the junction contained 0 bases not matched to a gene. The CDR3 coding sequence is TGTGCCAGCAGGACAGGGTCCTACAATGAGCAGTTCTTC. It encodes CASRTGSYNEQFF.

Only a few counts were recorded for this clone. Other DNA variants within this sample encode the same CDR3. The V call is TRBV7-9, the J call TRBJ1-5, with 9 bases fitting TRBD1. Trimming at V came to 3 bases and at J to 7 bases, leaving 4 bases not matched to a gene. This CDR3 is 14 amino acids long. The germline gives CDR1 SEHNR, CDR2 FQNEAQ (reference sequence). The CDR3 bases are TGTGCCAGCAGCTTGGGACAGGGCGGCCAGCCCCAGCATTTT. Translating it yields CASSLGQGGQPQHF.

Only one count was recorded for this clone. This chain uses TRBV11-2 with TRBJ2-7, with TRBD2 matching 13 bases. After removal of 5 bases from V and 3 bases from J, the junction contained 13 bases not matched to a gene. CDR3 length: 18 residues. Looked up from germline, CDR1 is SGHAT and CDR2 is FQNNGV. The CDR3 sequence: CASSKGRLAGGGFYEQYF. The CDR3 nucleotides are TGTGCCAGCAGCAAAGGCCGACTAGCGGGGGGAGGTTTCTACGAGCAGTACTTC.

This clone was seen once. The J gene is TRBJ2-3, the V gene TRBV11-3; weak D call: TRBD1 (5 bases). Looked up from germline, CDR1 is SGHNT and CDR2 is YENEEA. The CDR3 has 16 residues. V lost 5 bases and J 6 bases, leaving 21 bases between the germline ends. CDR3 DNA sequence: TGTGCCAGCAGCCTAGGGTCACAGGCAAATTTGGATACGCAGTATTTT. It specifies CASSLGSQANLDTQYF.

The chain joins TRBV18 to TRBJ1-1, with a possible D match to TRBD1 (5 bases). This CDR3 is 16 amino acids long. The germline gives CDR1 KGHSH, CDR2 LQKENI. V gave up 3 bases and J gave up 7 bases, with 21 bases separating them. The CDR3, as DNA: TGTGCCAGCTCACCTCAGGGATCTTCGGGCATTTTTGAAGCTTTCTTT. This translates into CASSPQGSSGIFEAFF.

The rearrangement links TRBV19 to TRBJ1-1, with unresolved D. Germline-derived CDR1 and CDR2 are LNHDA and SQIVND (reference sequence). Trimming removed 3 bases at V and 9 bases at J, with 14 bases between. The CDR3 totals 13 residues. CDR3 coding DNA: TGTGCCAGTAGTATCGGTCCAGAGCTTAAAGCTTTCTTT. Amino acid sequence: CASSIGPELKAFF.

V gene TRBV29-1 combines with J gene TRBJ1-3; D remains unclear. The CDR3 totals 14 residues. The V end lost 4 bases, the J end lost 0 bases, and 10 bases lay between the germline ends. The germline V gene has CDR1 SQVTM and CDR2 ANQGSEA. DNA of the CDR3: TGCAGCGTTGTACTCGGCCTCTCTGGAAACACCATATATTTT. Its translation is CSVVLGLSGNTIYF.

The rearrangement links TRBV6-6 to TRBJ2-3; D is unresolved. The V gene lost 2 bases and the J gene lost 2 bases, with 8 bases spanning the gap. This CDR3 comprises 14 residues. Per the germline V gene, CDR1 is MNHNY and CDR2 is SVGAGI (reference sequence). The CDR3, as DNA: TGTGCCAGCAGTTACCTACAGTCCACAGATACGCAGTATTTT. This codes for CASSYLQSTDTQYF.

The rearrangement links TRBV19 to TRBJ1-1; D uncertain. Germline V gene lookup returns CDR1 LNHDA and CDR2 SQIVND (reference sequence). CDR3 length equals 14 residues. V was pared by 11 bases and J by 0 bases, with 16 bases between. The CDR3 loop reads CASVGGPVNTEAFF. In DNA form, the CDR3 reads TGTGCCTCAGTGGGCGGGCCGGTGAACACTGAAGCTTTCTTT.

The V call is TRBV19, the J call TRBJ1-4; no clear D gene. Per the germline V gene, CDR1 is LNHDA and CDR2 is SQIVND (reference sequence). With 5 bases removed from V and 8 bases from J, the gap between germline ends came to 18 bases. The CDR3 is 15 amino acids. The CDR3 reads CASSPRGRAGEKLFF. Written as DNA, the CDR3 is TGTGCCAGTAGTCCTCGGGGAAGGGCCGGCGAAAAACTGTTTTTT.

This clone occurred once. This rearrangement joins TRBV5-1 to TRBJ2-1; TRBD1 agrees at 7 bases. Trimming took 2 bases from V and 5 from J; bases not matched to a gene: 7. The germline CDR1 and CDR2 sequences are SGHRS and YFSETQ. CDR3 size: 15 residues. The CDR3: CASSFRGLRDNEQFF. The CDR3 DNA is TGCGCCAGCAGCTTCAGGGGGTTGAGGGACAATGAGCAGTTCTTC.

The chain carries TRBV13 and TRBJ1-2; a possible D gene is TRBD1 (5 bases). CDR3 size: 16 residues. V was pared by 2 bases and J by 6 bases, with 19 bases between. Germline CDR1 is PRHDT and CDR2 is FYEKMQ (reference sequence). The CDR3 region has the DNA TGTGCCAGCAGCTTAAGGGGAGAGGCCGCCCGCGATGGCTACACCTTC. Protein product: CASSLRGEAARDGYTF.

The chain couples TRBV6-5 to TRBJ1-6; possibly TRBD1 for D (5 bases). Germline CDR1 is MNHEY and CDR2 is SVGAGI. The CDR3 consists of 15 residues. Between the trimmed V and J ends, which lost 10 bases and 14 bases, there was a span of 27 bases. The CDR3 region has the DNA TGTGCCACCCAGGCTGTCGGGACTTTTCGGTCATCCCTCCACTTT. Residues: CATQAVGTFRSSLHF.

The count of this clone is one. V is TRBV10-2 and J is TRBJ2-1, with D maybe TRBD2 (5 bases). The CDR3 extends over 15 amino acids. The ends were cut back, 8 bases at V and 7 bases at J, with 21 bases in the middle. Per germline, CDR1 WSHSY and CDR2 SAAADI. The CDR3 DNA follows: TGCGCCAGCGTGGATTCGTTGAGGGAATTGAATGAGCAGTTCTTC. The encoded protein is CASVDSLRELNEQFF.

V is TRBV15 and J is TRBJ2-3, with no clear D. Germline V gene sequence: CDR1 LNHNV, CDR2 YYDKDF (reference sequence). This CDR3 spans 12 amino acids. V lost 3 bases and J lost 5, with 6 bases in between. CDR3 DNA sequence: TGTGCCACCAGCAGTGTCCGAGATACGCAGTATTTT. Its protein is CATSSVRDTQYF.

The chain links TRBV10-2 to TRBJ1-6; the D gene is possibly TRBD1 (5 bases). This CDR3 contains 15 residues. V was pared by 3 bases and J by 0 bases, with 6 bases between. Germline V lookup: CDR1 WSHSY, CDR2 SAAADI. The CDR3 DNA is TGCGCCAGCAGTGACAGGGCCTCCTATAATTCACCCCTCCACTTT. It codes for CASSDRASYNSPLHF.

The chain employs TRBV6-5 and TRBJ1-4; TRBD1 matches at 8 bases. Germline CDR1 is MNHEY and CDR2 is SVGAGI. There are 14 residues in the CDR3. After removal of 6 bases from V and 8 bases from J, the junction contained 8 bases not matched to a gene. The CDR3 region is CASSRDRSSEKLFF. The CDR3 nucleotides read TGTGCCAGCAGCAGGGACAGGAGTTCAGAAAAACTGTTTTTT.

The chain combines TRBV28 with TRBJ2-2; 8 bases fit TRBD2. The CDR3 spans 19 residues. The germline V gene has CDR1 MDHEN and CDR2 SYDVKM. The V and J ends lost 4 bases and 4 bases, in that order; junction bases with no gene match: 17. CDR3 in amino acids: CASSSPNRGTRSTTGELFF. CDR3 bases: TGTGCCAGCAGTTCTCCCAACCGGGGGACTAGATCAACCACCGGGGAGCTGTTTTTT.